This TCR beta chain was found in a study of blood T cell repertoires in COVID-19. Study-level background: The United States, Italy and Spain were the sources of the acute and convalescent COVID-19 samples. The analysed material was cDNA or gDNA that came from T cells, B-cell-depleted T cells, or PBMCs.

Per the original data handling: From reference gene primer amplification, estimates of nucleated cell counts were derived. Here immunoSEQ multiplex PCR was the method, and the copy in TCRdb shows in-frame clones only, minus some. That table supplies the V and J calls and clone size; D and trimming were determined from the DNA. The table shows 65,000 to 75,000 clones, with 80% to 85% occurring only once. This CDR3 comprises 14 residues. CDR1 is MGHRA and CDR2 is YSYEKL in the germline V gene. Trimming stripped 3 bases from V and 4 bases from J, with 10 bases between. The specimen sequenced was peripheral blood. The clonotype comes from a woman at least 80 years old with acute or convalescent COVID-19. This chain joins TRBV4-1 and TRBJ1-3, with D possibly matching TRBD1 (6 bases). Here the CDR3 DNA reads TGCGCCAGCAGCCATGAAGGGACAGGAAACACCATATATTTT. It translates to CASSHEGTGNTIYF.